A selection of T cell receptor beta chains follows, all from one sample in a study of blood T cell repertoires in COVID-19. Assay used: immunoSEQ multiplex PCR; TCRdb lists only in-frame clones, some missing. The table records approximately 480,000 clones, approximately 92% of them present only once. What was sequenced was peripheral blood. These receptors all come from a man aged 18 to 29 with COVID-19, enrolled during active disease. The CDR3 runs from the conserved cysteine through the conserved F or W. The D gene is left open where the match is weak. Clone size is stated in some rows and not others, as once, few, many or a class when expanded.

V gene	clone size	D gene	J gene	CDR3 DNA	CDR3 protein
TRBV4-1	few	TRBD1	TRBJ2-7	TGCGCCAGCAGCCAAGGGGACAGGGGATTAAACGAGCAGTACTTC	CASSQGDRGLNEQYF
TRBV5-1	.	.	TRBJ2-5	TGCGCCAGCAGCTTGGAAGCGGCAGAGACCCAGTACTTC	CASSLEAAETQYF
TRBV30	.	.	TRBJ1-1	TGTGCCTGGATGCCGGGAATGAACACTGAAGCTTTCTTT	CAWMPGMNTEAFF
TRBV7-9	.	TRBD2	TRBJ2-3	TGTGCCAGCAGCCCGGGGACTAGCGGGGGCAAAACTAGCACAGATACGCAGTATTTT	CASSPGTSGGKTSTDTQYF
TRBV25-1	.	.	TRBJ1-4	TGTGCCAGCAGTGATTGGGGGGCTAATGAAAAACTGTTTTTT	CASSDWGANEKLFF
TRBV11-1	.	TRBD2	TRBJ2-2	TGTGCCAGCAGCCCGGGACTAGCGGGAGAGGACGGGGAGCTGTTTTTT	CASSPGLAGEDGELFF
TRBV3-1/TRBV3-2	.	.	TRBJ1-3	TGTGCCAGCAGCCAAGGGCGGGGCAGGGCTGGAAACACCATATATTTT	CASSQGRGRAGNTIYF
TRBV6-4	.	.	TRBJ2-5	TGTGCCAGCAGTAAGGCGGGTATAGTGGAGACCCAGTACTTC	CASSKAGIVETQYF
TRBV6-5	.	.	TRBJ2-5	TGTGCCAGCAGTTACTCGTCCGGGGTTGGGACCCAGTACTTC	CASSYSSGVGTQYF
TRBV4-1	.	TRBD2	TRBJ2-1	TGCGCCAGCAGCCAAGGGGGACTAGCGTACTACAATGAGCAGTTCTTC	CASSQGGLAYYNEQFF
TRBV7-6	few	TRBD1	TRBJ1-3	TGTGCCAGCAGGTGGGACAGCTCCGGCTCCTCTGGAAACACCATATATTTT	CASRWDSSGSSGNTIYF
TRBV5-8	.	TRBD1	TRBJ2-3	TGTGCCAGCAGCCATGGGACAGCTTATGGCACAGATACGCAGTATTTT	CASSHGTAYGTDTQYF
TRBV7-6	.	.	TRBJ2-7	TGTGCCAGCAGCTTATCCCCAGATTCCTACGAGCAGTACTTC	CASSLSPDSYEQYF
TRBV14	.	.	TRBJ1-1	TGTGCCAGCAGCCAAGGGGCGAACACTGAAGCTTTCTTT	CASSQGANTEAFF